This TCR beta chain is from a study of T cell repertoires in cytomegalovirus infection. Study-wide context: CMV epitopes used comprised recently identified HLA-C-restricted ones and well-studied HLA-B-restricted ones. Public TCR beta signatures were indicative of both CMV infection and a matching HLA type.

Study findings and constraints: Based on cumulative public TCR beta family frequency, carriers of CMV plus the relevant HLA were identified.

The V gene lost 3 bases and the J gene lost 4 bases, with 12 bases spanning the gap. The length of the CDR3 is 14 residues. TCRdb re-derived calls from the reads in MiXCR, one entry per CDR3 protein. The sample has 570,000 or so distinct CDR3 sequences; 40% are singletons. Points on this clonotype: The antigen remains unidentified.

This sequence originates from a human donor in good health (CMV status not recorded). Some clones in this sample may be carry-over from other donors' samples. Source: cultured PBMCs, taken from culture after CMV antigen stimulation. The chain recombines TRBV12-3 or TRBV12-4 with TRBJ1-1, with D unclear. The CDR3 DNA follows: TGTGCCAGCAGTTTTGAGGGATTTGGCACTGAAGCTTTCTTT. This codes for CASSFEGFGTEAFF.